The present T cell receptor (beta chain) was sequenced within a study of T cells in Graves' hyperthyroidism and ophthalmopathy. Amplified TCR beta CDR3 regions derived from RNA transcripts. HTBI primers were employed in a first-round RT-PCR of the TCR CDR3. A single record per CDR3 protein comes from TCRdb applying MiXCR to the multiplex PCR reads. The data contain approximately 570,000 distinct CDR3 sequences, less than 20% of them singletons. The junction had 13 bases not matched to a gene; V was cut back by 8 bases and J by 6 bases. This CDR3 is built from 14 residues. This rearrangement joins TRBV12-3 or TRBV12-4 to TRBJ2-7; 7 nucleotides align to TRBD2. Input material: blood. This clonotype originated in a man aged 40-49 years with Graves' ophthalmopathy. CDR3 sequence: CASQEEGGRGEQYF. CDR3 DNA sequence: TGTGCCAGCCAAGAGGAAGGCGGGAGAGGCGAGCAGTACTTC.